The entry below describes one TCR beta chain. Its antigen is not known. The CDR3 is 14 amino acids. The germline gives CDR1 LNHDA, CDR2 SQIVND (reference sequence). This entry belongs to a study of blood T cells in healthy people across ages. Then a second PCR, running roughly 7 to 12 cycles, was carried out with a sample-barcoded 5' primer and a J-beta primer mix. Tags on each cDNA molecule came from a template-switch adaptor with 12 random nucleotides. In TCRdb, the 5' RACE reads were re-called with MiXCR into one record per CDR3 protein. The table shows some 700,000 distinct CDR3 sequences, with about a fifth occurring only once. Study-wide results and caveats: Unsorted PBMCs prevented conclusive naive versus antigen-experienced comparison. Possibly, changes in expanded clonotypes were confounded because donor CMV status was unknown.

V and J are TRBV19 and TRBJ2-7; 7 nucleotides match TRBD1. The J call may be in error: the DNA end matches TRBJ2-1 better. What was sequenced was blood. This sequence was found in a man aged 70 or older in good health. CDR3 amino acids: CASTDRVAYNEQFF. The DNA for the CDR3 is TGTGCCAGTACCGACAGGGTTGCCTACAATGAGCAGTTCTTC.